This entry features one T cell receptor (beta chain) sequence. This clone was counted a few times. The antigen this receptor binds is unknown. The input lacks base qualities; no much larger clone sits a single base away. These data belong to a study of cytomegalovirus exposure and HLA in healthy donors (dated by TCRdb to between 2016 and 2019). In terms of the full investigation: An earlier analysis of several hundred of the donors reported 276 Gb of sequence data and about 120 million unique TCR beta sequences obtained from about 180 million T cells. An early release covering more than 500 HLA-typed donors comprised approximately 300 gigabases of sequencing data and tens of millions of unique TCR sequences. Of the roughly 400 genotyped donors, 65% to 90% fell in the genetic ancestry cluster associated with self-reported Caucasian donors. The study was designed to test whether signatures of past pathogen exposure could be identified by cataloging public T cell receptors. The study profiled the T cell repertoires of under 850 subjects by immunosequencing and related them to cytomegalovirus serostatus. A separate validation cohort of over a hundred different subjects was used in addition to the roughly 620-subject first cohort. The study combined high-throughput TCR immunosequencing, statistical association of individual TCRs with disease status, and machine learning to predict cytomegalovirus infection status. A later analysis re-analyzed previously published TCR beta repertoires from 500 to 700 donors and added high-resolution HLA genotyping to study TCR occurrence patterns. Rather than drawing on any new phenotypic data, the later analysis identified candidate immune exposures from TCR beta sequences and the way those sequences occurred across donors. An earlier analysis of 587 of the donors applied high-throughput TCR beta sequencing to assess whether each TCR beta V gene segment acted as functional or pseudogenic. Donor age, sex, ethnicity and CMV serostatus were compiled together with the repertoire data. A later genetic analysis used genome-wide SNP genotypes for about three fifths of the roughly 700 donors, treating that subset as a discovery cohort. Every repertoire in the discovery cohort had been generated on one and the same sequencing platform. Both class I and class II loci were covered by HLA typing, at four-digit resolution. The number of donors typed differed by locus, with 629-630 for A, B, C, DRB1 and DQB1, around 560 for DQA1, over 600 for DPA1, and approximately 470 for DPB1. Four or five DR-DQ haplotypes were handled as single units for association and clustering, since linkage in the cohort was strong. Across approximately 420 genotyped donors of the cohort, an average of roughly 230,000 unique TCR beta nucleotide sequences per donor were sequenced, and roughly a sixth of those sequences were non-productive. The study at large found these results: In a later analysis, 15,000 to 20,000 TCR beta sequences were associated with specific HLA alleles at a false discovery rate of 0.05. In a later genetic analysis, a missense DCLRE1C variant was associated with V-gene and J-gene trimming of TCR beta chains, and the association was replicated in an independent cohort. Most TCR sequences were observed very rarely across donors, whereas some public TCRs were present in many individuals. According to a later analysis, TCR association rates differed among HLA loci, with DRB1 alleles showing the most associated TCRs and HLA-C alleles showing the fewest. In vitro tests confirmed that a few of the cytomegalovirus-associated TCR beta chains recognize cytomegalovirus antigens. The study listed approximately 150 TCR beta chains as associated with cytomegalovirus. Correlated functional status among segregating V segments might be attributable to linkage disequilibrium, but an unknown experimental factor could not be ruled out. A later analysis found that most CMV-associated TCR beta chains appeared HLA-restricted, with HLA associations seemingly driven largely by CMV exposure. In both the original and validation cohorts, the classifier was reported to diagnose cytomegalovirus status with high specificity and sensitivity. A cluster of highly shared sequence variants was judged likely to be a technical artifact of the sequencing pipeline. In a later genetic analysis, fewer N-insertions in productive TCRs were reported among donors in an Asian-associated ancestry cluster than the approximately 710-donor mean. The earlier analysis of 587 of the donors excluded some 15 rarely observed V segments, including chromosome 9 orphons, because counts were too low. It was suggested by the authors that the approach could potentially be generalized to other disease states and immunological phenotypes. Only TCR beta chains were sequenced in this cohort, and the absence of alpha or paired-chain data limited detectable features. A later analysis found that HLA-associated TCR beta chains were more clonally expanded and had lower generation probabilities than equally common non-associated chains. Broadly in line with IMGT annotations, most TCR beta V segments showed up in productive rearrangements about 87% or about 30% of the time in an earlier analysis of 450 to 600 of the donors. Strong co-occurrence of HLA alleles, especially DR and DQ, made assigning TCR associations to individual alleles difficult. Because HLA typing was missing for some donors at each locus, association tests included only the typed subset. Some IMGT-functional V segments, including TRBV6-2 and TRBV6-3, could not be told apart with the 87-base-pair reads, so those segments were excluded. A further reported finding was that TCR beta sequences accurately predicted the HLA-A and HLA-B alleles for most subjects in the first cohort. According to a later analysis, parvovirus B19, influenza, CMV and Epstein-Barr virus appeared linked to several top co-occurrence clusters. Sequencing depth was assumed to be roughly uniform across donors in the presence/absence analyses, though that assumption may not hold. CMV serostatus was the only immune exposure information available for the cohort.

The cohort was made up of approximately 670 healthy bone marrow donors. At the time of sampling, all cohort members were nominally healthy, though unrecorded immune exposures were likely present. The donor tested CMV seronegative, placing the donor among the 300 to 400 seronegative members of the cohort. Every donor gave a peripheral blood sample, and the peripheral blood mononuclear cells from that sample were used for TCR beta sequencing. Genomic DNA was extracted from the blood cell samples with the Qiagen DNeasy Blood Extraction Kit. Trimming removed 3 bases from V and 5 bases from J, leaving 16 bases between the germline ends. The CDR1 and CDR2 encoded by the germline V gene (reference sequence) are MNHEY and SMNVEV. The CDR3 covers 15 residues, taking in both the cysteine and the phenylalanine. Only CDR3 DNA remains: 45 bases, in frame from the first base. Libraries were prepared through the immunoSEQ multiplex PCR assay. For the multiplex PCR, a mixture combining 60 forward primers for TCR Vbeta segments and 13 reverse primers for TCR Jbeta segments was used. The CDR3 region of rearranged TCR beta genes was amplified from genomic DNA by a multiplex PCR assay. Amplified TCR beta libraries were sequenced as 87-base-pair reads on the Illumina HiSeq System. As for how the authors treated the data: In a later analysis, tens of millions of unique TCR beta chains were counted across the approximately 640 repertoires, and around 10 million of these chains were shared by at least two donors. A nearest-neighbor algorithm error-corrected the raw reads and collapsed the reads into unique sequences, merging closely related sequences to remove PCR and sequencing errors. To assign V, D and J gene segments, CDR3 sequences were aligned to IMGT reference sequences. For a sequence to be retained, a match of at least six nucleotides to both a V gene segment and a J gene segment was required. A rearrangement was called productive if the CDR3 had no stop codons and remained in frame with V and J, and every other rearrangement was called non-productive. CDR3 was defined according to IMGT convention as the region running from the second conserved V-encoded cysteine to the conserved J-encoded phenylalanine. The earlier analysis of roughly 590 of the donors excluded sequences that lacked an unambiguous match to a single V gene segment. In an earlier analysis of approximately 500 of the donors, a V segment was called functional when productive rearrangements were above 56.7%, and segregating when the standard deviation between donors exceeded 5%. A statistical classification framework was developed to diagnose cytomegalovirus status using the catalog of TCR beta chain sequences. V and J gene assignment, in a later analysis, came from comparing TCR nucleotide sequences with IMGT/GENE-DB human TR gene sequences. The TCRdist pipeline was used in a later analysis to assign CDR3 sequences and most-parsimonious VDJ recombination scenarios. In a later analysis, each TCR beta chain was defined by its CDR3 amino acid sequence together with its V-gene family, and reads lacking a unique V-gene family were excluded. To address suspected cross-contamination and a sequencing artifact, a later analysis removed roughly 640 highly shared, low-generation-probability nucleotide sequences. In a later analysis, a clonal expansion index was calculated for each public chain from normalized within-repertoire ranks of inferred template counts. In a later analysis, generation probabilities were computed using a VDJ recombination model fitted to out-of-frame rearrangements, and the results were checked against IGoR. Hypergeometric tests were used in a later analysis to score TCR-TCR, TCR-HLA and TCR-CMV co-occurrence, with a repertoire-size bias correction applied to the TCR pairs. A later analysis estimated false discovery rates by permuting HLA or CMV assignments 20 times. A later analysis grouped co-occurring TCRs with DBSCAN, adding TCRdist sequence similarity when clustering within HLA-allele-positive subsets. Co-occurrence clustering excluded repertoires with fewer than 30,000 or more than 120,000 public chains, plus five with anomalous nucleotide sharing. Drawn from immuneACCESS, this table holds only the in-frame rearrangements with V and J called that TCRdb kept. Clones are partly lost; checked studies trace under half to an unresolved V gene and leave the rest unexplained. That table supplies the V and J calls and clone size; D and trimming were determined from the DNA. This sample is represented by approximately 90,000 clones; 70% to 80% of them were singletons. The ten top clones hold more than 3% of the sample.

The TCR sequence derives from a man aged 25 to 45 in good health and CMV-seronegative. Sequencing input: PBMCs. The sequence is built from TRBV27 and TRBJ1-2, and perhaps TRBD1 as D gene, on 5 matching bases. The nucleotide sequence is given as TGTGCCAGCAGTTTCGGAGGAGGGGTGGAGTATGGCTACACCTTC. This yields the protein CASSFGGGVEYGYTF.